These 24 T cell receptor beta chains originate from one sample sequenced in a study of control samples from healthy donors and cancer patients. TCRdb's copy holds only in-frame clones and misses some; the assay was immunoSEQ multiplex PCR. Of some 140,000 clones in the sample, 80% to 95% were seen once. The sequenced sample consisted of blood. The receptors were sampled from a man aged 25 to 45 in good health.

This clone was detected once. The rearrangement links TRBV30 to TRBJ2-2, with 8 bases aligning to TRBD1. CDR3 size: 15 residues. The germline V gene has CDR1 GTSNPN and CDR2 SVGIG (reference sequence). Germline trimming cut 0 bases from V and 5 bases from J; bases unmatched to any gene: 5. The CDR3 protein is CAWSVEDRETGELFF. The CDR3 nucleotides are TGTGCCTGGAGTGTAGAGGACAGGGAAACCGGGGAGCTGTTTTTT.

The CDR3 DNA follows: TGTGCCAGCAGCCCTAGAGACTTGACAGCTGGAAACACCATATATTTT. It yields the protein CASSPRDLTAGNTIYF. This chain links TRBV5-6 with TRBJ1-3; tentatively, D is TRBD1 (5 bases). This CDR3 spans 16 amino acids. The germline CDR1 and CDR2 sequences are SGHDT and YYEEEE. V was clipped by 4 bases and J by 2 bases, with 16 bases between them.

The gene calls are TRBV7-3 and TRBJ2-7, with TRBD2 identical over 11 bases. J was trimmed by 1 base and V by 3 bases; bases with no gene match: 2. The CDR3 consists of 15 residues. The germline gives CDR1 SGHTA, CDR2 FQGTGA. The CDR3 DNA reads TGTGCCAGCAGCTTGGTAGCGGGAGGGTCCTACGAGCAGTACTTC. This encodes CASSLVAGGSYEQYF.

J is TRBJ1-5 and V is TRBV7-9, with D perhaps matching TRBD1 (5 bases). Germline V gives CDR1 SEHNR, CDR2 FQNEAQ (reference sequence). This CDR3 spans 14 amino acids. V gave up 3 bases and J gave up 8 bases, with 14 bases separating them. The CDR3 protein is CASSFLGPDEPQHF. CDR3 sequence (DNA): TGTGCCAGCAGCTTCCTGGGACCCGATGAGCCCCAGCATTTT. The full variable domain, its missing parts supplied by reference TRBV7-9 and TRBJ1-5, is DTGVSQNPRHKITKRGQNVTFRCDPISEHNRLYWYRQTLGQGPEFLTYFQNEAQLEKSRLLSDRFSAERPKGSFSTLEIQRTEQGDSAMYLCASSFLGPDEPQHFGDGTRLSIL.

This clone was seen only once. CDR3 residues: CASSQRGGWEAFF. As DNA, the CDR3 is TGTGCCAGCAGCCAAAGGGGGGGCTGGGAAGCTTTCTTT. The J gene is TRBJ1-1, the V gene TRBV3-1 (or the pseudogene TRBV3-2); possible D gene TRBD1, 6 bases. V was pared by 2 bases and J by 8 bases, with 12 bases between. The CDR3 contains 13 residues. The germline gives CDR1 LGHDT, CDR2 YNNKEL (reference sequence).

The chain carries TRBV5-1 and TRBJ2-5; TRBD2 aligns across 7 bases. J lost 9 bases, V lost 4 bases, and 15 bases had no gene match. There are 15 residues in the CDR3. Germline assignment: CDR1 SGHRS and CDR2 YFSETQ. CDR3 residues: CASSPEGSSREAQYF. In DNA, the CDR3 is TGCGCCAGCAGCCCCGAGGGGTCTTCTCGGGAGGCCCAGTACTTC.

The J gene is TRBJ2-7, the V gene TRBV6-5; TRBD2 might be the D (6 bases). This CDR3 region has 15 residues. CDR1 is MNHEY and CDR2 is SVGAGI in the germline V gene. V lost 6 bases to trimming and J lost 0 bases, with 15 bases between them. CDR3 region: CASSRTDGSSYEQYF. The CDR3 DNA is TGTGCCAGCAGCCGAACGGACGGGAGCTCCTACGAGCAGTACTTC.

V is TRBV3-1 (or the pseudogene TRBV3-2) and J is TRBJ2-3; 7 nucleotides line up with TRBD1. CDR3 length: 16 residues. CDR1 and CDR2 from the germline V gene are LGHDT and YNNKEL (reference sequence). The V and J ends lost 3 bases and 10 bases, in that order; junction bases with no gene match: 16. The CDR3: CASSHLRQGSARAQYF. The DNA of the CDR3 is TGTGCCAGCAGCCACCTAAGACAGGGTTCTGCGCGGGCGCAGTATTTT.

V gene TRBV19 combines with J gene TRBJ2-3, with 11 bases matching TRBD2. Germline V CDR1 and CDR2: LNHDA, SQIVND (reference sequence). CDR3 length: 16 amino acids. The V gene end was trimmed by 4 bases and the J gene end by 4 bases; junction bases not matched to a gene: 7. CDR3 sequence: CASSTVAGGPSDTQYF. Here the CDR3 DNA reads TGTGCCAGTAGTACCGTAGCGGGAGGGCCATCAGATACGCAGTATTTT.

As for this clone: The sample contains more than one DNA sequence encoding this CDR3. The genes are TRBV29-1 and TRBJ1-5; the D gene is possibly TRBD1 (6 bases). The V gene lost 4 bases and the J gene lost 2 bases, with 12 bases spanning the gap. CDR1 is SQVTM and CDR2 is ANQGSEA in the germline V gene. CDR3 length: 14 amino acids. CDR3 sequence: CSVGGGGGNQPQHF. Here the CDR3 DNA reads TGCAGCGTTGGGGGAGGGGGGGGCAATCAGCCCCAGCATTTT.

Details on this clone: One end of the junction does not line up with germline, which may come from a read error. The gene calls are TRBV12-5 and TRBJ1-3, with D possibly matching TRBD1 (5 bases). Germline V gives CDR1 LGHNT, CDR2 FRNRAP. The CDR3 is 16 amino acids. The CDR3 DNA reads TGTGCTAGTGGATTGGGGGGGACGAGCTCTGGAAACACCATATATTTT. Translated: CASGLGGTSSGNTIYF.

CDR3 nucleotides: TGTGCCAGCAGTTTAAGTGGGCGGGCAGCGTATGGCTACACCTTC. Translated, it gives CASSLSGRAAYGYTF. V and J are TRBV28 and TRBJ1-2; D unresolved. CDR1 and CDR2 from the germline V gene are MDHEN and SYDVKM. V gave up 2 bases and J gave up 5 bases, with 15 bases separating them. CDR3 size: 15 residues.

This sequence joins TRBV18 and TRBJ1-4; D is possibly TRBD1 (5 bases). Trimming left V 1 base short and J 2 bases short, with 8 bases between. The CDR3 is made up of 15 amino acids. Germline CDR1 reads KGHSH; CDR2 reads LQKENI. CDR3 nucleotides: TGTGCCAGCTCACCACAGGGGAATACTAATGAAAAACTGTTTTTT. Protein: CASSPQGNTNEKLFF.

In nucleotides, the CDR3 is TGTGCCAGCAGCTTACGGACAGGGGGCTCAGATACGCAGTATTTT. Translation gives CASSLRTGGSDTQYF. The J gene is TRBJ2-3, the V gene TRBV14, with TRBD1 matching 11 bases. Germline CDR1 SGHDN, CDR2 FVKESK. The CDR3 spans 15 residues. The V segment lost 5 bases and the J segment 4 bases; nucleotides outside the gene matches: 5. Full variable domain (remainder filled in from reference TRBV14 and TRBJ2-3): EAGVTQFPSHSVIEKGQTVTLRCDPISGHDNLYWYRRVMGKEIKFLLHFVKESKQDESGMPNNRFLAERTGGTYSTLKVQPAELEDSGVYFCASSLRTGGSDTQYFGPGTRLTVL.

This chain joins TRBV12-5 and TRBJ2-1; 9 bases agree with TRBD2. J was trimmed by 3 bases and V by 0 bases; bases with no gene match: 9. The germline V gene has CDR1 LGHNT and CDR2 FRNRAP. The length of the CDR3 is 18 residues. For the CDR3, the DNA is TGTGCTAGTGGTTTGGTACTGCAGCGGGAGGCCCGCTACAATGAGCAGTTCTTC. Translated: CASGLVLQREARYNEQFF.

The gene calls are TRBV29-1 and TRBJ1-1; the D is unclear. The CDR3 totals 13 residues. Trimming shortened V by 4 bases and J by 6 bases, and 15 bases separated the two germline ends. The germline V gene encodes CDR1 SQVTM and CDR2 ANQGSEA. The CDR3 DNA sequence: TGCAGCGTTGGAGAGGTAGTAATGTCTGAAGCTTTCTTT. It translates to CSVGEVVMSEAFF.

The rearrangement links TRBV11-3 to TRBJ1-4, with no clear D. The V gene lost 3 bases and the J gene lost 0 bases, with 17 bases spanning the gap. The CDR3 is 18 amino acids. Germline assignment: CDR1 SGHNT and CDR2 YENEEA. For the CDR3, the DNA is TGTGCCAGCAGCTTTCACGGCTTACATCAATCAACTAATGAAAAACTGTTTTTT. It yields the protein CASSFHGLHQSTNEKLFF.

CDR3 nucleotides: TGTGCCAGTAGTATTGTGTCGGGGTACACTGAAGCTTTCTTT. This sequence encodes CASSIVSGYTEAFF. The genes are TRBV19 and TRBJ1-1; D is uncertain. CDR1 is LNHDA and CDR2 is SQIVND in the germline V gene (reference sequence). Trimming pared 3 bases from V and 3 bases from J, leaving 11 bases between. The length of the CDR3 is 14 residues.

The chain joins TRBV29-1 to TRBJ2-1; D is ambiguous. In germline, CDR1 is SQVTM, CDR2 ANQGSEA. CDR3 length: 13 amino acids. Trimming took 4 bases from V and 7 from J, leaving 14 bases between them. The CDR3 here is CSVVSGSLNEQFF. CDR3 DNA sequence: TGCAGCGTTGTGAGTGGGTCCTTAAATGAGCAGTTCTTC.

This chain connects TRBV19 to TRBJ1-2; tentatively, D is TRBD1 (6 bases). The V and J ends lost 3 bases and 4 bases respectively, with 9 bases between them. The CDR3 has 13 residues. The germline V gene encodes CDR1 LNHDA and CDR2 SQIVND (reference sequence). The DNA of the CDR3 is TGTGCCAGTAGTATCAACAGGGCCTATGGCTACACCTTC. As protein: CASSINRAYGYTF.

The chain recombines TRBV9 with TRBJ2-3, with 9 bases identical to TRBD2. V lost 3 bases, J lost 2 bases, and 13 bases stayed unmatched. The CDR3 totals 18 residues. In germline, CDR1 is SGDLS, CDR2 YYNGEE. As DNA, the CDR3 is TGTGCCAGCAGCGCCGGGACTAGCAGGAGAACCTTCACAGATACGCAGTATTTT. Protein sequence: CASSAGTSRRTFTDTQYF.

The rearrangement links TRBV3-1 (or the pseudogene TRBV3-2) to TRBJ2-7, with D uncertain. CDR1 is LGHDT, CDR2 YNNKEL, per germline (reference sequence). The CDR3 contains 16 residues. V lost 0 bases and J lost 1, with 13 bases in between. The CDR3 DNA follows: TGTGCCAGCAGCCAAGAGGTGCAGGCAAGATCCTACGAGCAGTACTTC. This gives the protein CASSQEVQARSYEQYF.

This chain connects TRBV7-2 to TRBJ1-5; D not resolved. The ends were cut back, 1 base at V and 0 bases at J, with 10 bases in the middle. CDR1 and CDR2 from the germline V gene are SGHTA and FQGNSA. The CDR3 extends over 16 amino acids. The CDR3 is CASSLGTAYSNQPQHF. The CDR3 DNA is TGTGCCAGCAGCTTAGGGACCGCTTATAGCAATCAGCCCCAGCATTTT.

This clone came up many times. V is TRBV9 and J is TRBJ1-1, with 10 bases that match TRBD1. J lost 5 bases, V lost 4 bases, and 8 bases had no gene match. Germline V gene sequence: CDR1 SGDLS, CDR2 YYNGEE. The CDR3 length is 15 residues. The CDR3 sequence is CASSPTGTGVTEAFF. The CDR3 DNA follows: TGTGCCAGCAGCCCCACCGGGACAGGGGTTACTGAAGCTTTCTTT.